This entry lists 20 T cell receptor beta chains sequenced from one sample in a study of T cell responses to AZD1222 COVID-19 vaccine. The repertoire was sequenced with immunoSEQ multiplex PCR; TCRdb's copy has only in-frame clones and lacks some. The sample includes about 100,000 clones, roughly 86% of them seen just once. Sample: peripheral blood, taken 28 days after the second AZD1222 dose. These receptors originate from an adult who received the AZD1222 COVID-19 vaccine.

This chain uses TRBV11-1 with TRBJ2-3, with D perhaps TRBD1 or TRBD2 (6 bases each). The V and J ends lost 3 bases and 6 bases respectively, with 16 bases between them. CDR3 length: 15 residues. The germline V gene has CDR1 SGHAT and CDR2 FQDESV (reference sequence). The CDR3 DNA follows: TGTGCCAGCAGCTTGCGGGACACCCTAGTGGATACGCAGTATTTT. The encoded protein is CASSLRDTLVDTQYF.

This clone was counted a single time. This chain connects TRBV30 to TRBJ2-7; the match to TRBD1 covers 7 bases. The germline V gene encodes CDR1 GTSNPN and CDR2 SVGIG (reference sequence). V was clipped by 2 bases and J by 5 bases; unmatched bases: 3. The CDR3 contains 12 residues. Here the CDR3 DNA reads TGTGCCTGGAGTCGAGGGGGCCACGAGCAGTACTTC. It translates to CAWSRGGHEQYF.

J is TRBJ1-2 and V is TRBV9, with 9 bases fitting TRBD1. Per germline, CDR1 SGDLS and CDR2 YYNGEE. This CDR3 contains 15 residues. Losses at the gene ends were 0 bases for V and 3 bases for J; bases not matched to a gene: 3. This CDR3 is CASSVGTGVDYGYTF. CDR3 in DNA: TGTGCCAGCAGCGTAGGGACAGGGGTAGACTATGGCTACACCTTC.

The V and J genes are TRBV6-5 and TRBJ2-7; D may match TRBD1 or TRBD2 (5 bases each). This CDR3 region has 15 residues. Germline V gives CDR1 MNHEY, CDR2 SVGAGI. V gave up 6 bases and J gave up 0 bases, with 15 bases separating them. The CDR3 protein is CASSSAGASSYEQYF. DNA of the CDR3: TGTGCCAGCAGCTCGGCCGGGGCGAGCTCCTACGAGCAGTACTTC.

There are a few counts of this clone. The CDR3 region is CASSFPGGSGANVLTF. CDR3 DNA sequence: TGTGCCAGCAGCTTTCCGGGGGGCTCTGGGGCCAACGTCCTGACTTTC. The chain couples TRBV5-5 to TRBJ2-6; 7 bases fit TRBD2. The CDR3 totals 16 residues. V lost 2 bases and J lost 0; bases outside the gene matches: 2. The germline V gene encodes CDR1 SGHKS and CDR2 YYEKEE (reference sequence).

The rearrangement uses TRBV23-1 and TRBJ2-7; D not resolved. TRBV23-1 is marked as an open reading frame, function uncertain. This CDR3 has 15 amino acids. V was trimmed by 2 bases and J by 0 bases, leaving 11 bases between them. DNA of the CDR3: TGCGCCAGCAGTCAAATCGTCGGGTTCTCCTACGAGCAGTACTTC. The encoded protein is CASSQIVGFSYEQYF.

The chain combines TRBV7-2 with TRBJ2-1; no reliable D call. The germline V gene has CDR1 SGHTA and CDR2 FQGNSA. V lost 5 bases and J 1 base, leaving 9 bases between the germline ends. This CDR3 contains 14 residues. In DNA form, the CDR3 reads TGTGCCAGCAGCCTGGACCATTCCTACAATGAGCAGTTCTTC. Residues: CASSLDHSYNEQFF.

The rearrangement joins TRBV7-2 to TRBJ1-2, with 7 bases matching TRBD1. V lost 5 bases to trimming and J lost 8 bases; unmatched junction nucleotides: 8. This CDR3 contains 13 residues. Germline values: CDR1 SGHTA, CDR2 FQGNSA. The CDR3 nucleotides read TGTGCCAGCAGCCCTACAGGGGAAGGCGGCTACACCTTC. It codes for CASSPTGEGGYTF.

The rearrangement uses TRBV9 and TRBJ1-2; 7 bases fit TRBD1. J was trimmed by 2 bases and V by 4 bases; bases with no gene match: 8. Germline lookup yields CDR1 SGDLS and CDR2 YYNGEE. The CDR3 is made up of 15 amino acids. CDR3 nucleotides: TGTGCCAGCAGCTCAAGGACAGGTGAAAACTATGGCTACACCTTC. This codes for CASSSRTGENYGYTF.

This chain connects TRBV7-2 to TRBJ2-3; 8 bases line up with TRBD2. CDR1 and CDR2 (germline): SGHTA, FQGNSA. The CDR3 sequence is 14 residues long. The V segment lost 5 bases and the J segment 3 bases; nucleotides outside the gene matches: 4. CDR3 in amino acids: CASSPGLETDTQYF. The DNA of the CDR3 is TGTGCCAGCAGCCCGGGACTAGAAACAGATACGCAGTATTTT.

The chain combines TRBV28 with TRBJ2-5; D might be TRBD1 (6 bases). The germline V and J ends were trimmed by 3 bases and 8 bases, with 13 bases remaining between them. There are 13 residues in the CDR3. Germline loops: CDR1 MDHEN, CDR2 SYDVKM. CDR3 bases: TGTGCCAGCAGTTTTACAGGGTCACGCACCCAGTACTTC. Translated: CASSFTGSRTQYF.

V and J are TRBV7-9 and TRBJ2-7; possible D gene TRBD1, 6 bases. Trimming stripped 3 bases from V and 6 bases from J, with 15 bases between. Per germline, CDR1 SEHNR and CDR2 FQNEAQ (reference sequence). This CDR3 is 14 amino acids long. The CDR3 DNA reads as TGTGCCAGCAGCTTCGGAAGGACAGCGATCGAGCAGTACTTC. It encodes CASSFGRTAIEQYF. Full variable domain (outside the CDR3, taken from reference TRBV7-9 and TRBJ2-7): DTGVSQNPRHKITKRGQNVTFRCDPISEHNRLYWYRQTLGQGPEFLTYFQNEAQLEKSRLLSDRFSAERPKGSFSTLEIQRTEQGDSAMYLCASSFGRTAIEQYFGPGTRLTVT.

The chain joins TRBV7-9 to TRBJ1-5, with D perhaps matching TRBD1 (5 bases). Between the trimmed V and J ends, which lost 2 bases and 7 bases, there was a span of 18 bases. There are 16 residues in the CDR3. Germline V gene data show CDR1 as SEHNR and CDR2 as FQNEAQ (reference sequence). The CDR3 DNA reads as TGTGCCAGCAGCTTAAAAGTTGGGGGGACGGAGCAGCCCCAGCATTTT. Protein: CASSLKVGGTEQPQHF.

The chain is built from TRBV10-3 and TRBJ1-2; D might be TRBD1 (5 bases). Germline V gene lookup returns CDR1 ENHRY and CDR2 SYGVKD. V shed 10 bases and J shed 4 bases, with 13 bases lying between them. This CDR3 is built from 12 residues. CDR3 bases: TGTGCCACCACGCAGGGATCCTATGGCTACACCTTC. This sequence encodes CATTQGSYGYTF.

The rearrangement uses TRBV19 and TRBJ1-5, with TRBD1 matching 7 bases. The V gene's germline CDR1 is LNHDA and CDR2 SQIVND (reference sequence). The CDR3 is made up of 16 amino acids. Unmatched junction bases numbered 5, after V lost 2 bases and J lost 1 base. This chain's CDR3 is CASSIKGRGSNQPQHF. DNA for the CDR3: TGTGCCAGTAGTATAAAGGGCAGGGGGAGCAATCAGCCCCAGCATTTT.

The chain employs TRBV7-2 and TRBJ2-1, with TRBD2 identical over 10 bases. Germline loops: CDR1 SGHTA, CDR2 FQGNSA. The J segment lost 6 bases and the V segment lost 4 bases, leaving 3 bases of the junction unmatched. The length of the CDR3 is 14 residues. The DNA of the CDR3 is TGTGCCAGCAGCTCCCAGCGGGGGGGCAATGAGCAGTTCTTC. Translating gives CASSSQRGGNEQFF.

This sequence joins TRBV3-1 (or the pseudogene TRBV3-2) and TRBJ1-5, with D possibly being TRBD1 (6 bases). V was trimmed by 0 bases and J by 2 bases, leaving 8 bases between them. This CDR3 has 15 residues. Germline CDR1 reads LGHDT; CDR2 reads YNNKEL (reference sequence). The CDR3 sequence is CASSQEQGRNQPQHF. The CDR3 nucleotides are TGTGCCAGCAGCCAAGAACAGGGCCGCAATCAGCCCCAGCATTTT.

The chain joins TRBV11-2 to TRBJ2-3, with 7 bases fitting TRBD2. Germline V lookup: CDR1 SGHAT, CDR2 FQNNGV. This CDR3 is 15 amino acids long. V gave up 3 bases and J gave up 9 bases; unmatched junction bases: 12. CDR3 sequence (DNA): TGTGCCAGCAGCTTGAGCGGCGGGCGGGGAGGGACGCAGTATTTT. It translates to CASSLSGGRGGTQYF.

The rearrangement links TRBV19 to TRBJ1-5; D remains ambiguous. CDR3 length: 15 residues. Per the germline V gene, CDR1 is LNHDA and CDR2 is SQIVND (reference sequence). Trimming cost V 3 bases and J 5 bases, with 14 bases left between them. This CDR3 reads CASSMVSVGDQPQHF. CDR3 DNA: TGTGCCAGTAGTATGGTTTCCGTTGGAGATCAGCCCCAGCATTTT.

For the CDR3, the DNA is TGTGCCACCCGGGGCAGGTACTACGAGCAGTACTTC. It encodes CATRGRYYEQYF. V and J are TRBV15 and TRBJ2-7; TRBD1 or TRBD2 may be the D gene (5 bases each). This CDR3 is built from 12 residues. The V gene's germline CDR1 is LNHNV and CDR2 YYDKDF (reference sequence). Trimming took off 8 bases at V and 3 bases at J, with 11 bases between the two ends.